Listed here is a single T cell receptor (beta chain). Its target is not known. Primers included in the PCR were 60 Vbeta and 13 Jbeta primers. Using immunoSEQ multiplex PCR, the repertoire was profiled, and TCRdb retains in-frame clones only, with some absent. The repertoire table contains about 130,000 clones. The sample is drawn from a study of cytomegalovirus exposure and HLA in healthy donors. Germline V gives CDR1 LGHNA, CDR2 YSLEER. The CDR3 covers 13 residues. The V segment lost 5 bases and the J segment 7 bases; nucleotides outside the gene matches: 2. Study-level points and caveats: In a later analysis, V- and J-gene trimming of beta chains associated with a DCLRE1C missense variant, replicated independently. A later analysis linked fewer than 20,000 TCR beta sequences to HLA alleles at 0.05 false discovery rate.

Input material: PBMCs. The chain uses TRBV4-3 and TRBJ2-1; 10 nucleotides agree with TRBD1. The receptor's source is a woman in her forties in good health and CMV-seronegative. Written as DNA, the CDR3 is TGCGCCAGCAGCTGGGACAGGGGTAATGAGCAGTTCTTC. It translates to CASSWDRGNEQFF.